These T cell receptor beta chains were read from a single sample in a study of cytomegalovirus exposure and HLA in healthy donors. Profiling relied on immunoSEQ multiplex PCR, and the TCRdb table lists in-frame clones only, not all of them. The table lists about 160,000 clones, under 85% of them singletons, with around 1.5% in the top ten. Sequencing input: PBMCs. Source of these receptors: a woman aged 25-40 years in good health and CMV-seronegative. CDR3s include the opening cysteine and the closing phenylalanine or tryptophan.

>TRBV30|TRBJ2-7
CAWSLRAGYEQYF
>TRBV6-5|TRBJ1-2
CASSYSIWGDDYGYTF
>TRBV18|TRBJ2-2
CASSKTDRGLNTGELFF
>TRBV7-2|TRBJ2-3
CASRRMGDGTDTQYF
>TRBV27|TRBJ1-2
CASSLSTGANYGYTF
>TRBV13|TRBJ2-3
CASSVGVAAGEDTQYF
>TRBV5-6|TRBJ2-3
CASSLSISGGAGDTQYF
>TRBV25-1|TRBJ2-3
CASSRHSTDTQYF
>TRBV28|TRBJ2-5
CASSFNQGGAGRTQYF
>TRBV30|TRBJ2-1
CAGGGQGLYNEQFF
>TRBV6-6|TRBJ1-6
CASSTLGGNSPLHF
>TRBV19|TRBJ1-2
CASRNGQGLGGYTF
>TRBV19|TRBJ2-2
CASSPRVTTGELFF
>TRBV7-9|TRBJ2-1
CASSNRALYNEQFF
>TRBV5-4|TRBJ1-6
CASSRPLGQGATPLHF
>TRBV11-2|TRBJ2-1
CASSLTGGISAQFF
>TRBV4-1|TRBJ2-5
CASSPAGPIEKTQYF
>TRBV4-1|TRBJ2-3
CASSQDGHSGGARNTQYF